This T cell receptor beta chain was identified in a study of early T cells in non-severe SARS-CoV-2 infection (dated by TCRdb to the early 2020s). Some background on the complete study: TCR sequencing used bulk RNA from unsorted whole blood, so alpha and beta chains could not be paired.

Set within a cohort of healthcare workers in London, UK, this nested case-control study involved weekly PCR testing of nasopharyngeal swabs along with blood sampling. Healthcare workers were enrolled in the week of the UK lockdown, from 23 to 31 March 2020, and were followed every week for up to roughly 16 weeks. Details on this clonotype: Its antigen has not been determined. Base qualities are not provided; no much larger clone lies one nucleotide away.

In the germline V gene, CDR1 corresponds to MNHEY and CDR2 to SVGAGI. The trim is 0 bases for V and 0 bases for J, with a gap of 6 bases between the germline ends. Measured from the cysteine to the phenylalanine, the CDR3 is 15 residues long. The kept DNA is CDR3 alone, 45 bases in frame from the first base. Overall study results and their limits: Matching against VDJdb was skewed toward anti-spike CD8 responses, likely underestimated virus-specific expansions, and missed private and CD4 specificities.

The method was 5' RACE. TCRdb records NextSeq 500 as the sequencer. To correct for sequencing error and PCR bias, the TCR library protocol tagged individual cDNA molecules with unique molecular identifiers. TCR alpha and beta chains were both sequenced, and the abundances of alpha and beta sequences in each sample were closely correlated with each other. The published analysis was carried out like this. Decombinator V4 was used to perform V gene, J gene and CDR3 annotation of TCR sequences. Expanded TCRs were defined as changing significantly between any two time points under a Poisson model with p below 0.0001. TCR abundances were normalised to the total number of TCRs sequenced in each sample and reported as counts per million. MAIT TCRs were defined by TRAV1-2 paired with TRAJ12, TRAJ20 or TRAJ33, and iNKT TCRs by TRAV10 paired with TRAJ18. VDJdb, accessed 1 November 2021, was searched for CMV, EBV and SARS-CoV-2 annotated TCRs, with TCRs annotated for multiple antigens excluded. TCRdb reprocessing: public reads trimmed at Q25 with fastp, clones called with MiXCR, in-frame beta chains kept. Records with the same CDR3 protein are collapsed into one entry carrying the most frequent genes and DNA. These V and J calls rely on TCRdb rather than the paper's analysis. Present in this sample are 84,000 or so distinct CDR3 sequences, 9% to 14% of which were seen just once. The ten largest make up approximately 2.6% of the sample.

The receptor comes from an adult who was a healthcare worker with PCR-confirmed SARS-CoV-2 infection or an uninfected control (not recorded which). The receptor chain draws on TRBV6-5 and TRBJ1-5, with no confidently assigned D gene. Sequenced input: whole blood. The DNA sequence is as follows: TGTGCCAGCAGTTACTCCGCAGTTAGCAATCAGCCCCAGCATTTT. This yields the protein CASSYSAVSNQPQHF.